This is a list of T cell receptor beta chains from one sample in a study of cytomegalovirus exposure and HLA in healthy donors. Data came from immunoSEQ multiplex PCR; TCRdb stores just in-frame clones and leaves some out. This table holds 100,000 to 150,000 clones, about three quarters found once. The material sequenced was PBMCs. These receptors all come from a human donor in good health. Each CDR3 is given with its conserved first and last residue. Each record gives: D gene, J gene, clone size, V gene, CDR3 protein. A D gene is named only where the DNA matches it firmly. The size entry is marked missing in some rows and otherwise reads once, few, many or a size class.

NA,TRBJ1-4,NA,TRBV5-4,CASSLGGVEKLFF
TRBD2,TRBJ2-7,NA,TRBV13,CASSLQTSPYLTYEQYF
NA,TRBJ2-7,few,TRBV6-5,CASSPGSSYEQYF
TRBD2,TRBJ2-1,NA,TRBV7-6,CASSLDGLWAGGLNEQFF
TRBD1,TRBJ2-7,NA,TRBV9,CASSARQGGDEQYF
NA,TRBJ1-1,NA,TRBV19,CASTGTIQGAFF
NA,TRBJ1-4,NA,TRBV19,CASKRDTVNEKLFF
TRBD2,TRBJ2-1,NA,TRBV28,CASSPATAGYNEQFF
TRBD1,TRBJ1-2,NA,TRBV28,CASSPPGTGDSGYTF
NA,TRBJ2-1,NA,TRBV12-5,CASGLVLAEQFF
TRBD1,TRBJ2-7,NA,TRBV25-1,CASSEGTDYEQYF
TRBD1,TRBJ2-5,NA,TRBV2,CASSTQTGEETQYF
NA,TRBJ1-1,few,TRBV7-3,CASSLRGVGTEAFF
NA,TRBJ1-2,few,TRBV6-1,CASEAGVGGYTF
TRBD2,TRBJ2-7,few,TRBV18,CASSPPGLAPHEQYF
NA,TRBJ1-1,few,TRBV5-6,CASSLLVREAFF
NA,TRBJ2-7,NA,TRBV7-7,CASSGGQGQYF
TRBD1,TRBJ1-4,NA,TRBV29-1,CSVEGQGARVNEKLFF
TRBD1,TRBJ2-3,NA,TRBV27,CASREDYRDRWPGSTDTQYF
NA,TRBJ1-2,NA,TRBV28,CASTFAQSRDGYTF
TRBD2,TRBJ2-1,NA,TRBV5-4,CASSFSGVNNEQFF